The 32 T cell receptor beta chains in this list originate from one sample, sequenced in a study of cytomegalovirus exposure and HLA in healthy donors. PCR used 60 Vbeta primers and 13 Jbeta primers. Generated by immunoSEQ multiplex PCR, the TCRdb table keeps only in-frame clones and is missing some. Of 100,000 to 150,000 clones listed, less than 80% are singletons. The specimen sequenced was PBMCs. These receptors all come from a middle-aged man in good health and CMV-seronegative.

The rearrangement uses TRBV6-5 and TRBJ1-4, with a possible D match to TRBD1 (5 bases). V was cut by 3 bases and J by 3 bases, with 14 bases left in between. Germline V gene lookup returns CDR1 MNHEY and CDR2 SVGAGI. The CDR3 runs 16 residues. The CDR3 DNA follows: TGTGCCAGCAGTTATGGCCAGGGAGGGGCTAATGAAAAACTGTTTTTT. Protein product: CASSYGQGGANEKLFF.

The chain recombines TRBV15 with TRBJ1-4; no clear D gene. Germline-derived CDR1 and CDR2 are LNHNV and YYDKDF (reference sequence). This CDR3 has 13 amino acids. V lost 0 bases and J 7 bases, leaving 6 bases between the germline ends. This CDR3 is CATSRDRGEKLFF. Here the CDR3 DNA reads TGTGCCACCAGCAGAGATCGAGGTGAAAAACTGTTTTTT.

This chain links TRBV6-6 with TRBJ2-5; 7 bases are a match to TRBD1. CDR1 is MNHNY, CDR2 SVGAGI, per germline (reference sequence). Unmatched junction bases numbered 9, after V lost 11 bases and J lost 3 bases. The length of the CDR3 is 13 residues. This chain's CDR3 is CAGSGDSKETQYF. The CDR3 region has the DNA TGTGCCGGATCCGGGGACAGTAAAGAGACCCAGTACTTC.

The J gene is TRBJ2-5, the V gene TRBV2, with 7 bases identical to TRBD1. Germline CDR1 and CDR2: SNHLY and FYNNEI. The V gene end was trimmed by 8 bases and the J gene end by 4 bases; junction bases not matched to a gene: 10. This CDR3 is built from 14 residues. This chain's CDR3 is CASVLQGSGETQYF. The CDR3 region has the DNA TGTGCCAGCGTCTTACAGGGGTCGGGAGAGACCCAGTACTTC. Variable domain in full (rest from reference TRBV2 and TRBJ2-5): EPEVTQTPSHQVTQMGQEVILRCVPISNHLYFYWYRQILGQKVEFLVSFYNNEISEKSEIFDDQFSVERPDGSNFTLKIRSTKLEDSAMYFCASVLQGSGETQYFGPGTRLLVL.

This chain connects TRBV4-1 to TRBJ1-3, with no clear D. Trimming took off 8 bases at V and 0 bases at J, with 17 bases between the two ends. The CDR3 extends over 16 amino acids. Per germline, CDR1 MGHRA and CDR2 YSYEKL. CDR3 amino acids: CASSRTLLSSGNTIYF. In nucleotides, the CDR3 is TGCGCCAGCTCAAGGACTTTACTGAGCTCTGGAAACACCATATATTTT.

V and J are TRBV6-4 and TRBJ2-6; D ambiguous. This CDR3 spans 14 amino acids. Trimming pared 7 bases from V and 0 bases from J, leaving 7 bases between. The germline V gene has CDR1 MRHNA and CDR2 SNTAGT. The CDR3 bases are TGTGCCAGCAAGGCGGACTCTGGGGCCAACGTCCTGACTTTC. The encoded protein is CASKADSGANVLTF.

In nucleotides, the CDR3 is TGTGCCAGCAGTGCCGGACAGGGGGACGAGCAGTACGTC. Amino acids: CASSAGQGDEQYV. The chain links TRBV6-1 to TRBJ2-7, with 10 positions matching TRBD1. Trimming at V came to 4 bases and at J to 5 bases, leaving 2 bases not matched to a gene. From germline, CDR1 is MNHNS and CDR2 SASEGT. This CDR3 spans 13 amino acids.

The chain is built from TRBV9 and TRBJ1-2, with D tentatively TRBD1 (6 bases). V dropped 0 bases and J dropped 8 bases, with 14 bases sitting between them. The CDR3 totals 14 residues. Germline loops: CDR1 SGDLS, CDR2 YYNGEE. CDR3 sequence (DNA): TGTGCCAGCAGCGTAGCTTCGGCAGGGGAGGGCTACACCTTC. The encoded protein is CASSVASAGEGYTF.

This clone was found a few times. This chain connects TRBV6-6 to TRBJ2-2; 12 bases match TRBD2. In germline, CDR1 is MNHNY, CDR2 SVGAGI (reference sequence). CDR3 size: 15 residues. The J segment lost 5 bases and the V segment lost 6 bases, leaving 4 bases of the junction unmatched. The CDR3 spells CASRPGLAGTGELFF. The DNA for the CDR3 is TGTGCCAGCAGACCTGGACTAGCGGGGACCGGGGAGCTGTTTTTT.

Worth noting for this clone: A junction boundary mismatches the germline segment, possibly from a read error. Other nucleotide sequences in the sample specify the same CDR3. The chain has TRBV7-6 and TRBJ2-1, with a weak D call TRBD1 (6 bases). The CDR3 has 15 amino acids. The germline V gene encodes CDR1 SGHVS and CDR2 FNYEAQ. The CDR3 region has the DNA TGCGCCAGCAGCTTAAACAGGGTCACCTACAATGAGCAGTTCTTC. It codes for CASSLNRVTYNEQFF.

This CDR3 reads CASSISGDGDTQYF. The CDR3 DNA is TGTGCCAGCAGCATAAGCGGGGATGGGGATACGCAGTATTTT. This sequence joins TRBV7-2 and TRBJ2-3; the match to TRBD2 covers 7 bases. CDR1 SGHTA and CDR2 FQGNSA come from the germline V gene. There are 14 residues in the CDR3. J lost 6 bases, V lost 5 bases, and 8 bases had no gene match.

V usage is TRBV5-1 and J usage is TRBJ2-5; either TRBD1 or TRBD2 may fit D (6 bases each). V lost 4 bases and J 1 base, leaving 14 bases between the germline ends. This CDR3 spans 15 amino acids. Per germline, CDR1 SGHRS and CDR2 YFSETQ. The CDR3 here is CASSLGGTSQETQYF. The CDR3 DNA reads TGCGCCAGCAGCCTGGGGGGCACAAGCCAAGAGACCCAGTACTTC.

The chain is built from TRBV5-1 and TRBJ2-5; D is perhaps TRBD1 (6 bases). V was cut by 4 bases and J by 2 bases, with 18 bases left in between. CDR1 SGHRS and CDR2 YFSETQ come from the germline V gene. The CDR3 extends over 16 amino acids. The CDR3 DNA follows: TGCGCCAGCAGCGGGGGCACCGAACCCCGGCAAGAGACCCAGTACTTC. The encoded protein is CASSGGTEPRQETQYF.

This chain uses TRBV7-6 with TRBJ2-3; tentatively, D is TRBD2 (5 bases). The CDR3 contains 16 residues. Germline lookup yields CDR1 SGHVS and CDR2 FNYEAQ. The V gene lost 1 base and the J gene lost 2 bases, with 13 bases spanning the gap. DNA of the CDR3: TGTGCCAGCAGCTTAGTAAGGCTAGCAGACACAGATACGCAGTATTTT. Translated, it gives CASSLVRLADTDTQYF.

This clone was detected a few times. J is TRBJ2-7 and V is TRBV5-1; D perhaps matches TRBD2 (5 bases). CDR3 length equals 14 residues. Germline V gene sequence: CDR1 SGHRS, CDR2 YFSETQ. V lost 5 bases, J lost 3 bases, and 15 bases lay in between. The CDR3 DNA reads as TGCGCCAGCAGGCGGGCGAACTCCGACTACGAGCAGTACTTC. Amino acids: CASRRANSDYEQYF. Supplemented by reference TRBV5-1 and TRBJ2-7, the full variable domain reads KAGVTQTPRYLIKTRGQQVTLSCSPISGHRSVSWYQQTPGQGLQFLFEYFSETQRNKGNFPGRFSGRQFSNSRSEMNVSTLELGDSALYLCASRRANSDYEQYFGPGTRLTVT.

This chain links TRBV6-5 with TRBJ1-1; tentatively, D is TRBD1 (6 bases). The CDR3 loop spans 13 amino acids. V was shortened by 6 bases and J by 1 base, with 9 bases between the two germline ends. CDR1 is MNHEY and CDR2 is SVGAGI in the germline V gene. Here the CDR3 reads CASRLGANTEAFF. The CDR3 DNA sequence: TGTGCCAGCAGGTTGGGGGCGAACACTGAAGCTTTCTTT.

The CDR3 loop is CASNFLTSGLETQYF. The CDR3 DNA reads as TGTGCCAGCAACTTCCTGACTAGCGGGTTGGAGACCCAGTACTTC. This rearrangement joins TRBV2 to TRBJ2-5, with TRBD2 identical over 10 bases. V shed 7 bases and J 5 bases; nucleotides not matched to a gene: 10. The CDR3 length is 15 residues. Germline V gives CDR1 SNHLY, CDR2 FYNNEI.

This sequence joins TRBV5-4 and TRBJ1-6, with TRBD1 as a possible D gene (5 bases). This CDR3 spans 15 amino acids. V gave up 4 bases and J gave up 11 bases, with 19 bases separating them. CDR1 SGHNT and CDR2 YYREEE come from the germline V gene (reference sequence). CDR3 coding DNA: TGTGCCAGCAGCCCGGGAGGGGACGCCGGGCCACCCCTCCACTTT. It encodes CASSPGGDAGPPLHF.

The chain couples TRBV5-1 to TRBJ1-3; D might be TRBD1 (5 bases). This CDR3 region has 15 residues. V was pared by 3 bases and J by 0 bases, with 10 bases between. Germline V gene lookup returns CDR1 SGHRS and CDR2 YFSETQ. The CDR3 nucleotides read TGCGCCAGCAGCTCCGACAGACGCTCTGGAAACACCATATATTTT. It codes for CASSSDRRSGNTIYF. Filled out from reference TRBV5-1 and TRBJ1-3, the complete variable domain reads KAGVTQTPRYLIKTRGQQVTLSCSPISGHRSVSWYQQTPGQGLQFLFEYFSETQRNKGNFPGRFSGRQFSNSRSEMNVSTLELGDSALYLCASSSDRRSGNTIYFGEGSWLTVV.

This chain uses TRBV4-2 with TRBJ1-3; maybe TRBD1 (5 bases). V lost 0 bases and J lost 4, with 16 bases in between. Germline V CDR1 and CDR2: LGHNA, YNFKEQ. This CDR3 contains 17 residues. CDR3 in DNA: TGTGCCAGCAGCCAAGATGGTGAAGGGACTGAGGGAAACACCATATATTTT. This encodes CASSQDGEGTEGNTIYF.

This clone was detected only a few times. V gene TRBV7-6 combines with J gene TRBJ2-2; 9 positions agree with TRBD2. The CDR3 is made up of 16 amino acids. The germline CDR1 and CDR2 sequences are SGHVS and FNYEAQ. J lost 0 bases, V lost 6 bases, and 5 bases had no gene match. The CDR3 loop is CASSSLAGTNTGELFF. The CDR3 DNA sequence: TGTGCCAGCAGTTCCCTAGCGGGGACGAACACCGGGGAGCTGTTTTTT.

This rearrangement joins TRBV18 to TRBJ2-4; TRBD1 matches 7 bases. Germline CDR1 KGHSH, CDR2 LQKENI. The V segment lost 8 bases and the J segment 8 bases; nucleotides outside the gene matches: 15. The CDR3 length is 15 residues. CDR3 amino acids: CASAKGSEGTDIQYF. DNA of the CDR3: TGTGCCAGCGCAAAGGGTAGTGAAGGGACAGACATTCAGTACTTC.

The chain uses TRBV2 and TRBJ2-5; TRBD2 matches at 12 bases. The V gene's germline CDR1 is SNHLY and CDR2 FYNNEI. The CDR3 runs 14 residues. V was clipped by 6 bases and J by 5 bases; unmatched bases: 4. Here the CDR3 DNA reads TGTGCCAGCAGACTAGCGGGGGGCGGGGAGACCCAGTACTTC. Translation gives CASRLAGGGETQYF.

The gene calls are TRBV19 and TRBJ2-5; 12 nucleotides align to TRBD1. J gave up 5 bases and V 5 bases, and 6 bases lay outside the gene matches. The CDR3 has 15 residues. CDR1 is LNHDA, CDR2 SQIVND, per germline (reference sequence). This CDR3 reads CASSGGQGAKETQYF. Here the CDR3 DNA reads TGTGCCAGTAGTGGGGGACAGGGGGCAAAGGAGACCCAGTACTTC.

The CDR3 DNA sequence: TGCGCCAGCAGCAGTATTGTCGGGGGGGCGGACAATGAGCAGTTCTTC. Its translation is CASSSIVGGADNEQFF. The rearrangement uses TRBV5-1 and TRBJ2-1; TRBD2 aligns across 8 bases. The CDR3 sequence is 16 residues long. CDR1 and CDR2 from the germline V gene are SGHRS and YFSETQ. J gave up 5 bases and V 4 bases, and 11 bases lay outside the gene matches.

V gene TRBV21-1 combines with J gene TRBJ1-2; TRBD1 is the table's D call and was not checked against the DNA. TRBV21-1 represents a pseudogene. CDR3 size: 15 residues. The CDR3 is CASSIRQGGNYGYTF. CDR3 nucleotides: TGTGCCAGCAGCATCAGACAGGGGGGAAACTATGGCTACACCTTC.

The rearrangement uses TRBV6-5 and TRBJ1-2, with D possibly TRBD1 on 6 matching bases. This CDR3 contains 13 residues. V lost 5 bases to trimming and J lost 5 bases, with 12 bases between them. Germline V lookup: CDR1 MNHEY, CDR2 SVGAGI. The CDR3 spells CASSGGGRYGYTF. CDR3 coding DNA: TGTGCCAGCAGTGGGGGCGGAAGATATGGCTACACCTTC.

The chain links TRBV5-1 to TRBJ1-1; 8 nucleotides line up with TRBD1. Germline lookup yields CDR1 SGHRS and CDR2 YFSETQ. This CDR3 has 14 residues. Losses at the gene ends were 3 bases for V and 3 bases for J; bases not matched to a gene: 4. CDR3 nucleotides: TGCGCCAGCAGCTGGACAGGGTTCGACACTGAAGCTTTCTTT. Translated, it gives CASSWTGFDTEAFF. The full variable domain, rest sourced from reference TRBV5-1 and TRBJ1-1, is KAGVTQTPRYLIKTRGQQVTLSCSPISGHRSVSWYQQTPGQGLQFLFEYFSETQRNKGNFPGRFSGRQFSNSRSEMNVSTLELGDSALYLCASSWTGFDTEAFFGQGTRLTVV.

J is TRBJ2-6 and V is TRBV30; 9 bases agree with TRBD1. Germline V gene sequence: CDR1 GTSNPN, CDR2 SVGIG (reference sequence). CDR3 size: 17 residues. The J segment lost 0 bases and the V segment lost 5 bases, leaving 8 bases of the junction unmatched. The CDR3 protein is CAWVRDRVRSGANVLTF. The CDR3 DNA reads TGTGCCTGGGTCCGGGACAGGGTTCGCTCTGGGGCCAACGTCCTGACTTTC.

V gene TRBV5-1 combines with J gene TRBJ2-3; the match to TRBD2 covers 11 bases. Trimming removed 2 bases from V and 4 bases from J; junction bases left unmatched: 9. CDR3 length: 17 residues. Germline V gives CDR1 SGHRS, CDR2 YFSETQ. The CDR3 here is CASSFSLAGGGADTQYF. In DNA, the CDR3 is TGCGCCAGCAGCTTCTCCCTAGCGGGGGGAGGAGCAGATACGCAGTATTTT.

The chain employs TRBV6-1 and TRBJ2-7, with D possibly matching TRBD2 (5 bases). The CDR3 sequence is 15 residues long. Trimming shortened V by 5 bases and J by 3 bases, and 17 bases separated the two germline ends. Germline assignment: CDR1 MNHNS and CDR2 SASEGT. The CDR3 loop reads CASSRGPEGRYEQYF. The CDR3 DNA is TGTGCCAGCAGTCGTGGACCCGAGGGCCGCTACGAGCAGTACTTC.

The CDR3 reads CASSRPGGIYEQYF. CDR3 bases: TGTGCCAGCAGCCGCCCAGGGGGAATCTACGAGCAGTACTTC. The chain combines TRBV7-8 with TRBJ2-7, with 7 positions matching TRBD1. The CDR3 runs to 14 residues. V dropped 5 bases and J dropped 3; count of bases not matched to a gene: 7. Germline V gene sequence: CDR1 SGHVS, CDR2 FQNEAQ.